The text below deals with one T cell receptor beta chain. This sample is drawn from a study of memory CD4+ T cells and cytomegalovirus serostatus. CDR1 LNHDA and CDR2 SQIVND come from the germline V gene (reference sequence). The V end was cut by 2 bases, the J end by 3 bases, with 9 bases between. The CDR3 consists of 14 residues. The sort gate was single viable CD3+CD4+CD8-CD45RO+ cells for memory CD4+ T cells. Profiled with immunoSEQ multiplex PCR; TCRdb holds only in-frame clones, not every one. The table shows around 53,000 clones, with over 70% occurring only once. The material sequenced was memory CD4+ T cells from blood. The chain carries TRBV19 and TRBJ2-3, with a tentative D call TRBD2 (5 bases). The origin of this receptor is an adult in good health and CMV-seropositive. The CDR3 nucleotides read TGTGCCAGTAGTATAAGGAGGAGTACAGATACGCAGTATTTT. Amino acid sequence: CASSIRRSTDTQYF. Together with reference TRBV19 and TRBJ2-3, the CDR3 gives the full variable domain: DGGITQSPKYLFRKEGQNVTLSCEQNLNHDAMYWYRQDPGQGLRLIYYSQIVNDFQKGDIAEGYSVSREKKESFPLTVTSAQKNPTAFYLCASSIRRSTDTQYFGPGTRLTVL.